These T cell receptor beta chains were read from a single sample in a study of cytomegalovirus exposure and HLA in healthy donors. Measured with immunoSEQ multiplex PCR; TCRdb has only the in-frame clones, and not every one. This repertoire shows under 200,000 clones, about 75% found once; its top ten account for less than 9%. The sequencing input was PBMCs. These receptors came from a male donor in good health and CMV-seropositive. The CDR3 runs from the conserved cysteine through the conserved F or W. A D gene is named only where the DNA matches it firmly. Rows give clone size only sometimes, using once, few, many, or a class for an expanded clone.

>TRBV4-1|.|.|TRBJ1-5
TGCGCCAGCAGCCAAGAATTGCGGGGAAATCAGCCCCAGCATTTT
CASSQELRGNQPQHF
>TRBV9|.|once|TRBJ2-5
TGTGCCAGCAGTGCCCCGACTAGTAGGGAAAAGACCCAGTACTTC
CASSAPTSREKTQYF
>TRBV7-2|.|.|TRBJ1-5
TGTGCCAGCAGCCCCGGACACTATAGCAATCAGCCCCAGCATTTT
CASSPGHYSNQPQHF
>TRBV5-4|.|.|TRBJ2-7
TGTGCCAGCAGCCGTTTGCAGGGTGACGAGCAGTACTTC
CASSRLQGDEQYF
>TRBV19|.|.|TRBJ1-1
TGTGCCAGTAGTAAGCGGACTTTGAACACTGAAGCTTTCTTT
CASSKRTLNTEAFF
>TRBV9|.|.|TRBJ2-3
TGTGCCAGCAGCGTAGAACGAGGGCACGGTATGGCAGATACGCAGTATTTT
CASSVERGHGMADTQYF
>TRBV18|.|.|TRBJ2-1
TGTGCCAGCTCACCAGGGAGTAATGAGCAGTTCTTC
CASSPGSNEQFF
>TRBV11-3|.|.|TRBJ2-3
TGTGCCAGCAGCTTTACAGGGTATGATACGCAGTATTTT
CASSFTGYDTQYF
>TRBV12-5|TRBD1|.|TRBJ1-5
TGTGCTAGTGGTTTGGAGGGACAGGGAGGATATCAGCCCCAGCATTTT
CASGLEGQGGYQPQHF
>TRBV7-3|.|once|TRBJ2-2
TGTGCCAGCAGCTTAACAGGGACTCTTAGTGGGTCAGCGAACACCGGGGAGCTGTTTTTT
CASSLTGTLSGSANTGELFF
>TRBV4-2|.|.|TRBJ2-7
TGTGCCAGCAGCCAAGGACGACAGTTCTACGAGCAGTACTTC
CASSQGRQFYEQYF
>TRBV18|.|.|TRBJ1-5
TGTGCCAGCTCACCACCGGCAGGGGTTGATCAGCCCCAGCATTTT
CASSPPAGVDQPQHF
>TRBV7-3|.|.|TRBJ2-1
TGTGCCAGCAGCTTAATCGCAGGGGTCCTGAACTCCTACAATGAGCAGTTCTTC
CASSLIAGVLNSYNEQFF
>TRBV7-7|TRBD1|.|TRBJ2-3
TGTGCTAGCAGCCTTACCGCAGGGGGCGGTTCAGATACGCAGTATTTT
CASSLTAGGGSDTQYF
>TRBV6-1|.|many|TRBJ1-6
TGTGCCAGCAGTGACAGGGATAATTCACCCCTCCACTTT
CASSDRDNSPLHF
>TRBV10-3|TRBD1|few|TRBJ1-6
TGTGCCATCAGTGAGTCAGGGGGCAATTCACCCCTCCACTTT
CAISESGGNSPLHF
>TRBV6-1|TRBD1|.|TRBJ1-1
TGTGCCAGCAGTGAAAGGACAGGGGCGGGCACTGAAGCTTTCTTT
CASSERTGAGTEAFF
>TRBV5-6|TRBD2|few|TRBJ2-3
TGTGCCAGCAGCTCGGGACTAGCGGGGAGCGCGGGTACGCAGTATTTT
CASSSGLAGSAGTQYF
>TRBV5-8|.|.|TRBJ1-6
TGTGCCAGCAGCCGAAGGGGTAATTCACCCCTCCACTTT
CASSRRGNSPLHF
>TRBV12-2|.|.|TRBJ1-3
TGTGCAAGTCGCTTCTCCGAGGGCACCATATATTTT
CASRFSEGTIYF
>TRBV12-1|.|.|TRBJ1-4
TGTGCCAGCAGCCTCGACAGGGGGCGAAGGGGAGTAACTAATGAAAAACTGTTTTTT
CASSLDRGRRGVTNEKLFF
>TRBV6-6|.|.|TRBJ1-1
TGTGCCGGCAGTGACACTTCGAACACTGAAGCTTTCTTT
CAGSDTSNTEAFF
>TRBV6-6|.|.|TRBJ1-5
TGTGCCAGCAGTCCTGACAGAGCCAATCAGCCCCAGCATTTT
CASSPDRANQPQHF
>TRBV2|.|once|TRBJ2-6
TGTGCCAGCAAGCAGACAGCCGGGGCCAACGTCCTGACTTTC
CASKQTAGANVLTF